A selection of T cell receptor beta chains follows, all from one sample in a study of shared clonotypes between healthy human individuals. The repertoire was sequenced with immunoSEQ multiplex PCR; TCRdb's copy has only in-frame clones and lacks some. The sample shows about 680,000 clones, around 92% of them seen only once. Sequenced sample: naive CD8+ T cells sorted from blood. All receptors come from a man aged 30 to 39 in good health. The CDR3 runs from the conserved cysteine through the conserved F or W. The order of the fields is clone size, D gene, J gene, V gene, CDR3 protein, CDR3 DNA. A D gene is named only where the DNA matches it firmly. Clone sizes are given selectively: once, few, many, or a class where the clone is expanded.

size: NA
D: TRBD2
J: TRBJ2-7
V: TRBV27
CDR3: CASSTGTTYYEQYF
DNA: TGTGCCAGCAGTACCGGGACTACATACTACGAGCAGTACTTC

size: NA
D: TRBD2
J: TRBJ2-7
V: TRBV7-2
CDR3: CASSFSRGAGGPEQYF
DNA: TGTGCCAGCAGCTTCTCCCGGGGAGCGGGGGGCCCGGAGCAGTACTTC

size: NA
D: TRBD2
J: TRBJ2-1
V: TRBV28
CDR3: CASSFRLAGRNEQFF
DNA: TGTGCCAGCAGTTTTCGGCTAGCGGGACGCAATGAGCAGTTCTTC

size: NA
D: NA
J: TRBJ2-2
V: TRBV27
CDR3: CASSLWGAGTGELFF
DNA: TGTGCCAGCAGTTTATGGGGGGCAGGGACCGGGGAGCTGTTTTTT

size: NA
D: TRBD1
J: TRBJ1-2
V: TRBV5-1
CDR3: CASSYGQGATGYGYTF
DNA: TGCGCCAGCAGCTACGGACAGGGGGCAACGGGCTATGGCTACACCTTC

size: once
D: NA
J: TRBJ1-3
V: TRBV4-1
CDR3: CASSQVPLAGNTIYF
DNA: TGCGCCAGCAGCCAAGTCCCTCTGGCTGGAAACACCATATATTTT

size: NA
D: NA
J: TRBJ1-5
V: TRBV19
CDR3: CASSIDIKGLIGNQPQHF
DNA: TGTGCCAGTAGTATAGATATAAAGGGACTCATTGGGAATCAGCCCCAGCATTTT

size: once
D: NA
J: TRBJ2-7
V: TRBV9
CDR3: CASSARDNGYEQYF
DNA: TGTGCCAGCAGCGCCAGGGACAACGGCTACGAGCAGTACTTC

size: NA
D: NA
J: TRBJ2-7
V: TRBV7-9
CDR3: CASSYDRRAPYEQYF
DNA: TGTGCCAGCAGCTACGACAGGAGAGCGCCCTACGAGCAGTACTTC

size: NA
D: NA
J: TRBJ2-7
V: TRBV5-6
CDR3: CASSLLSPTRLLSYEQYF
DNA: TGTGCCAGCAGCTTGTTGTCCCCGACTAGGCTACTCTCCTACGAGCAGTACTTC

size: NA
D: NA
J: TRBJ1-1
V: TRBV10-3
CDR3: CAISDGQRNTEAFF
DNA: TGTGCCATCAGTGATGGACAGAGGAACACTGAAGCTTTCTTT

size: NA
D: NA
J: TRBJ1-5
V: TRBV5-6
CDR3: CASSLGQRLSNQPQHF
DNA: TGTGCCAGCAGCTTAGGACAGCGACTTAGCAATCAGCCCCAGCATTTT

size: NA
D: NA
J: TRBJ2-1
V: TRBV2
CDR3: CASSGAIFPYNEQFF
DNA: TGTGCCAGCAGTGGCGCTATATTTCCCTACAATGAGCAGTTCTTC

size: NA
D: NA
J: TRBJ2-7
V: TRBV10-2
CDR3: CASSNVLDEQYF
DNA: TGCGCCAGCAGTAACGTACTAGACGAGCAGTACTTC

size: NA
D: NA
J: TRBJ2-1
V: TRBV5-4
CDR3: CASSLFPEKSSYNEQFF
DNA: TGTGCCAGCAGCTTGTTCCCGGAAAAGAGCTCCTACAATGAGCAGTTCTTC

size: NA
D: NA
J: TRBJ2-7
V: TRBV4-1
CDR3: CASSQDLGGTYEQYF
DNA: TGCGCCAGCAGCCAAGATCTAGGGGGAACCTACGAGCAGTACTTC

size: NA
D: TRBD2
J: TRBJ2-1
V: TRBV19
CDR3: CASSMGGGASEQFF
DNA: TGTGCCAGTAGTATGGGCGGGGGAGCAAGTGAGCAGTTCTTC

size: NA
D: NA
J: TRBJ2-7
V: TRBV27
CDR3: CASSLPQMREQYF
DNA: TGTGCCAGCAGTTTGCCACAGATGAGAGAGCAGTACTTC

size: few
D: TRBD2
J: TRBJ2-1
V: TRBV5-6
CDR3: CASSRGTSGYNEQFF
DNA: TGTGCCAGCAGCAGAGGGACTAGCGGTTACAATGAGCAGTTCTTC

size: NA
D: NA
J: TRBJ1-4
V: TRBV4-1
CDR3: CASSQESRVGREEKLFF
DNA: TGCGCCAGCAGCCAAGAGAGCCGGGTGGGCAGGGAGGAAAAACTGTTTTTT

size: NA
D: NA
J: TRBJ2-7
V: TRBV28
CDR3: CASKSRIYYEQYF
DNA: TGTGCCAGCAAGAGTAGGATTTACTACGAGCAGTACTTC

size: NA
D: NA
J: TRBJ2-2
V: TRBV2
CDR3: CASSDLRETGELFF
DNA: TGTGCCAGCAGTGATTTAAGGGAAACCGGGGAGCTGTTTTTT

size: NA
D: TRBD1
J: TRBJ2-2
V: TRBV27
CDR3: CASSYLRQGTNTGELFF
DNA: TGTGCCAGCAGTTATCTTCGACAGGGGACGAACACCGGGGAGCTGTTTTTT

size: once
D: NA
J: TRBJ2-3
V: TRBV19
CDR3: CASSIVVRASTDTQYF
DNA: TGTGCCAGTAGTATAGTAGTGCGGGCGTCAACAGATACGCAGTATTTT

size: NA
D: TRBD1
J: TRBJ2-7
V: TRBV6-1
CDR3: CASSESTGGSYEQYF
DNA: TGTGCCAGCAGTGAATCGACAGGGGGCTCCTACGAGCAGTACTTC

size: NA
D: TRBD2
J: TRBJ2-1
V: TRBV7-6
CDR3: CASSLEISGGNNEQFF
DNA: TGTGCCAGCAGCTTAGAGATTAGCGGGGGGAACAATGAGCAGTTCTTC

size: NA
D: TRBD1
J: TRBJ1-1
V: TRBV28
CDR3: CASVDRGSSNTEAFF
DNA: TGTGCCAGCGTGGACAGGGGGTCGTCGAACACTGAAGCTTTCTTT

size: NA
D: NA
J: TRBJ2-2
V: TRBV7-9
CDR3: CASSPFVITGPHTGELFF
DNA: TGTGCCAGCAGCCCATTTGTTATCACGGGACCGCATACCGGGGAGCTGTTTTTT

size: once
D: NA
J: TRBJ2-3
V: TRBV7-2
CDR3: CASSLAWTRSTDTQYF
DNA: TGTGCCAGCAGCTTAGCGTGGACCCGCAGCACAGATACGCAGTATTTT

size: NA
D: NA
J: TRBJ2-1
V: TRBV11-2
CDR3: CASSLGRSTGGSDSNEQFF
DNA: TGTGCCAGCAGCTTAGGTCGGTCGACGGGGGGCTCCGATTCCAATGAGCAGTTCTTC

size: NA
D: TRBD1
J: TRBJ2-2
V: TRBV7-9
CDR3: CASRTGVDTGELFF
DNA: TGTGCCAGCAGGACAGGGGTGGACACCGGGGAGCTGTTTTTT

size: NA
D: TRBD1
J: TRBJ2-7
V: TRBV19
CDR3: CASSAGTGGFYEQYF
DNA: TGTGCCAGTAGTGCCGGGACAGGGGGCTTCTACGAGCAGTACTTC

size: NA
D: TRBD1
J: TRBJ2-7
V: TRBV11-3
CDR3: CASSRQGDYEQYF
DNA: TGTGCCAGCAGCCGACAGGGGGACTACGAGCAGTACTTC